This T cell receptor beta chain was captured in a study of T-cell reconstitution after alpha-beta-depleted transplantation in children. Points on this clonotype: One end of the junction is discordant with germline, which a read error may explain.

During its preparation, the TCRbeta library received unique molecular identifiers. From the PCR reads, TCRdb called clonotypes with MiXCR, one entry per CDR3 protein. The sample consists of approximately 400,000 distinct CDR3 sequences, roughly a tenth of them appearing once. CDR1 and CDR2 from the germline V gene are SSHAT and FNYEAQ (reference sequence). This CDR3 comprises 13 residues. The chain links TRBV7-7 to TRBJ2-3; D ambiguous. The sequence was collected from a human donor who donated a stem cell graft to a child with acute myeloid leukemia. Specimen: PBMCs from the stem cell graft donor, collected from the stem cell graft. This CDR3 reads CASSVVVGDTQYF. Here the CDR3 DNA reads TGTGCTAGCAGCGTAGTCGTGGGAGATACGCAGTATTTT.